This record looks at one T cell receptor beta chain sequence and its context. TCRdb's table, derived via immunoSEQ multiplex PCR, lists solely in-frame clones and lacks some. Of nearly 70,000 clones listed, roughly 80% were seen once; the top ten hold almost 10%. V shed 6 bases, J shed 6 bases, and the junction held 4 bases outside the gene matches. Germline assignment: CDR1 SNHLY and CDR2 FYNNEI. The length of the CDR3 is 12 residues. This entry comes from a study of blood T cell repertoires in COVID-19. Sequencing input: peripheral blood. The chain employs TRBV2 and TRBJ1-1; 7 nucleotides line up with TRBD1. This clonotype originated in an elderly woman with acute or convalescent COVID-19. CDR3 in DNA: TGTGCCAGCAGAAGACAGGGCGCTGAAGCTTTCTTT. Translated: CASRRQGAEAFF.